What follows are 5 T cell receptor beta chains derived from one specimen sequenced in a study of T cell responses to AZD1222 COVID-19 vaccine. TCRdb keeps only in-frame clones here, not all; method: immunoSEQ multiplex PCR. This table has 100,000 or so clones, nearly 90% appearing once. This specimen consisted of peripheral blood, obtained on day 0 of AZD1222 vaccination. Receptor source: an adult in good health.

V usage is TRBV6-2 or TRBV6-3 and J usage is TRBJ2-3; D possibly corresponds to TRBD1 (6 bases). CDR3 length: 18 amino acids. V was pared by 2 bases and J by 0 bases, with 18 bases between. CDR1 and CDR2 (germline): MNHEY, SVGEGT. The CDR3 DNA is TGTGCCAGCAGTTACCCGGCCCGACAGGCTCCTAGCACAGATACGCAGTATTTT. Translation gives CASSYPARQAPSTDTQYF.

In DNA, the CDR3 is TGTGCCAGCAGCGTAGCCGGGGGAGCCACTGAAGCTTTCTTT. It specifies CASSVAGGATEAFF. The V call is TRBV9, the J call TRBJ1-1, with D perhaps TRBD1 (5 bases). Germline V CDR1 and CDR2: SGDLS, YYNGEE. This CDR3 is 14 amino acids long. Trimming took 0 bases from V and 4 from J, leaving 10 bases between them.

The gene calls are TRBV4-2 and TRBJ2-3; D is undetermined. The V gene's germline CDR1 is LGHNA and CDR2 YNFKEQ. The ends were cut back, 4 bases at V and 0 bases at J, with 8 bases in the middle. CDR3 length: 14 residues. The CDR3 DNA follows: TGTGCCAGCAGCCCCGGGTTGAGCACAGATACGCAGTATTTT. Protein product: CASSPGLSTDTQYF.

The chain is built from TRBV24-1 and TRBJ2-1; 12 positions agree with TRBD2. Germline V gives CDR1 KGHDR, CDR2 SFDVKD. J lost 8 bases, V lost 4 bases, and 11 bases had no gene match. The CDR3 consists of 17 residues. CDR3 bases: TGTGCCACCAGTGACTTCCTCCCTAGCGGGAGGGCCGATGAGCAGTTCTTC. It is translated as CATSDFLPSGRADEQFF.

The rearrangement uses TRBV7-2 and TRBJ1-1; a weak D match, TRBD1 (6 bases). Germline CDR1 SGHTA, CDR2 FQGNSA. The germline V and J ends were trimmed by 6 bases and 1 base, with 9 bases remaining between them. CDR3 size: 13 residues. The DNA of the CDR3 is TGTGCCAGCAGTTCAGGGGCGAACACTGAAGCTTTCTTT. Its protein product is CASSSGANTEAFF.